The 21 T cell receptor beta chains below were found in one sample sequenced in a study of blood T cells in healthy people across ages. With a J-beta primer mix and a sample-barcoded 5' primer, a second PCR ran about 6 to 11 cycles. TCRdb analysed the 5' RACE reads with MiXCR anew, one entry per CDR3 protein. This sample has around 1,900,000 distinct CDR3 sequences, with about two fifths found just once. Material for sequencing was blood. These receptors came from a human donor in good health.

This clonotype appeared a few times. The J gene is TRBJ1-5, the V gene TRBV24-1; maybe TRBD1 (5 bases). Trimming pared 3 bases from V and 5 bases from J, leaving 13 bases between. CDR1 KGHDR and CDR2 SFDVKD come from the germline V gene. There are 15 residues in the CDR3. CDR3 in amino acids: CATSDTRDPHQPQHF. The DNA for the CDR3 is TGTGCCACCAGTGATACCCGGGACCCCCATCAGCCCCAGCATTTT.

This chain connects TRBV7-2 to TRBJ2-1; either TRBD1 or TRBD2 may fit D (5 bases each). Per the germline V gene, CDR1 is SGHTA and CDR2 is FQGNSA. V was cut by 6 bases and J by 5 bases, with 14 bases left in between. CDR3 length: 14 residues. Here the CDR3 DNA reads TGTGCCAGCAGTCGGGACCTACCGCACAATGAGCAGTTCTTC. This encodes CASSRDLPHNEQFF.

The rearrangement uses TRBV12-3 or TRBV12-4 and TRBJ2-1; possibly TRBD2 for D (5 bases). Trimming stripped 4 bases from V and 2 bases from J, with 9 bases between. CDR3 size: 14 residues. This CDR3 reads CASSWRVAYNEQFF. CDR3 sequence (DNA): TGTGCCAGCAGTTGGCGGGTGGCCTACAATGAGCAGTTCTTC.

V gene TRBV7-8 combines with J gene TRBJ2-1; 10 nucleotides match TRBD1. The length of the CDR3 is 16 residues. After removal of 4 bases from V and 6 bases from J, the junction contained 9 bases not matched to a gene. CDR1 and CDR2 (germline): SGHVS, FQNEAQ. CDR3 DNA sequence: TGTGCCAGCAGCTATCGGCCGGGACAGGGGCTCAATGAGCAGTTCTTC. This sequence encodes CASSYRPGQGLNEQFF.

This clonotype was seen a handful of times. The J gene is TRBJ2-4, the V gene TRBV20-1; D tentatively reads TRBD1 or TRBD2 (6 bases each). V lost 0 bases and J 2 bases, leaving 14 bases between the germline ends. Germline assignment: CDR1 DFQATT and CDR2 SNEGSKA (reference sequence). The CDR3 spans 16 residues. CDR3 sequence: CSARDWGAGTKNIQYF. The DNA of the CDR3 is TGCAGTGCTAGAGATTGGGGGGCAGGGACCAAAAACATTCAGTACTTC.

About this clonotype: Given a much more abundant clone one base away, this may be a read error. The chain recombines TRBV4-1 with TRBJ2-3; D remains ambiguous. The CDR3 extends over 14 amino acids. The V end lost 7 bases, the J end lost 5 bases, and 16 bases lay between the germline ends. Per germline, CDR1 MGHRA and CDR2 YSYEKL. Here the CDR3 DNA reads TGCGCCAGCAAAGAGGCGGTGGGCTTAGATACGCAGTATTTT. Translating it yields CASKEAVGLDTQYF.

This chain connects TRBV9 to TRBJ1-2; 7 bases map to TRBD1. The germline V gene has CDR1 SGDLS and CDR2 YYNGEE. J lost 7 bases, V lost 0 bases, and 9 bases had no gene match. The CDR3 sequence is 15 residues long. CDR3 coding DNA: TGTGCCAGCAGCGTAGGCAGTACAGGGGATCGTGGCTACACCTTC. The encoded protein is CASSVGSTGDRGYTF.

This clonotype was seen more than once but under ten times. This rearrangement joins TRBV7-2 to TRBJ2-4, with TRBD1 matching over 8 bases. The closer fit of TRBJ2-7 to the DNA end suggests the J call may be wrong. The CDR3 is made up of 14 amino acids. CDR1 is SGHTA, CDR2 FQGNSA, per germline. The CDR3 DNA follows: TGTGCCAGCAGCCTTAGCCGACAGGGGTACGAGCAGTACTTC. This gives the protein CASSLSRQGYEQYF.

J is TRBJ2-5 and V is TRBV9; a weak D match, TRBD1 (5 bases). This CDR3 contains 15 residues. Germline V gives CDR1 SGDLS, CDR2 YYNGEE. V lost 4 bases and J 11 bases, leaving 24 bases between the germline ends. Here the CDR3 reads CASSPQGLVRLEQYF. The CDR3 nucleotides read TGTGCCAGCAGCCCCCAGGGTTTGGTAAGGTTGGAGCAGTACTTC.

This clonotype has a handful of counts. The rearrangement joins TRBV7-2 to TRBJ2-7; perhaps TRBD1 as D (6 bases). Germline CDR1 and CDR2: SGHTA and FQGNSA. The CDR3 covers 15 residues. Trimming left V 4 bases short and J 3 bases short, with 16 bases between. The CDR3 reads CASSSSAKGGYEQYF. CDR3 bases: TGTGCCAGCAGCTCATCAGCGAAAGGGGGCTACGAGCAGTACTTC.

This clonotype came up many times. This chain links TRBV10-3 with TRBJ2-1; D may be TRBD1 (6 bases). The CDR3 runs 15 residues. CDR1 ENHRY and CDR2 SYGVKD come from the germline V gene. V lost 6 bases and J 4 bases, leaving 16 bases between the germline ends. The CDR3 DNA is TGTGCCATCAGGACTCCCGGGACAACATACAATGAGCAGTTCTTC. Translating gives CAIRTPGTTYNEQFF.

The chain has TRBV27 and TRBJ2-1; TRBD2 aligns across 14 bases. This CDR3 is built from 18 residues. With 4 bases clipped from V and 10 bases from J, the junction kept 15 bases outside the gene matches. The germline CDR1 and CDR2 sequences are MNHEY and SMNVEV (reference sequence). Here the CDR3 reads CASSYTQYGTSGGREQFF. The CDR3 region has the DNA TGTGCCAGCAGTTACACTCAATACGGGACTAGCGGGGGAAGGGAGCAGTTCTTC.

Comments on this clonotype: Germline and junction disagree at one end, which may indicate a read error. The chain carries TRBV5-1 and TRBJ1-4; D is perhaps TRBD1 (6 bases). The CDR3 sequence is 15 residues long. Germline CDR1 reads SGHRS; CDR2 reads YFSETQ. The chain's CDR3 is CASSPTGTANEKRFF. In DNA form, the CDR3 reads TGCGCCAGCAGTCCTACAGGGACGGCTAATGAAAAACGGTTTTTT.

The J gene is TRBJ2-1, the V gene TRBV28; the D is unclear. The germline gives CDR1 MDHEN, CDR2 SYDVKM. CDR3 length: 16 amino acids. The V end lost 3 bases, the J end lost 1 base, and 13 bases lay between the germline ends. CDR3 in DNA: TGTGCCAGCAGTTTTGTTTTTATCGGGTCCTACAATGAGCAGTTCTTC. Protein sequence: CASSFVFIGSYNEQFF.

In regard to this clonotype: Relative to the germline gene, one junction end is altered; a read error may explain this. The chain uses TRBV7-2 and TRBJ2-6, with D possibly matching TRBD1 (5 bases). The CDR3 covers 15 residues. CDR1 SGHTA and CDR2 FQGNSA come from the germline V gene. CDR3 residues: CASSLGADGANILTF. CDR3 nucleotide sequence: TGTGCCAGCAGCTTAGGTGCAGATGGGGCCAACATCCTGACTTTC.

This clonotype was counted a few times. DNA for the CDR3: TGTGCCAGCAGCTTCACCAGGGATAATGGCTACACCTTC. Amino acids: CASSFTRDNGYTF. The chain recombines TRBV7-2 with TRBJ1-2; tentative D call: TRBD1 (5 bases). Per germline, CDR1 SGHTA and CDR2 FQGNSA. The CDR3 length is 13 residues. V was trimmed by 3 bases and J by 6 bases, leaving 11 bases between them.

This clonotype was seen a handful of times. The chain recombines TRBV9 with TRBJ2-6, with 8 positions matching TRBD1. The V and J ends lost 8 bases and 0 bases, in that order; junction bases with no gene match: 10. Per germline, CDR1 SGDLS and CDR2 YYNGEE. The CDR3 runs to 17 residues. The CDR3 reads CASTRQGLFSGANVLTF. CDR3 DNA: TGTGCCAGTACGAGACAGGGGCTGTTCTCTGGGGCCAACGTCCTGACTTTC.

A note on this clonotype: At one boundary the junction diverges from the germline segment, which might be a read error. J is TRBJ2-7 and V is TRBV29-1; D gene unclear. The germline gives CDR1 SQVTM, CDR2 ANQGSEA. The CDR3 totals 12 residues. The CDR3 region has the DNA TGCAGCGGTGAAGAAGGCCATAGAGTGCAGTACTTC. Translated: CSGEEGHRVQYF.

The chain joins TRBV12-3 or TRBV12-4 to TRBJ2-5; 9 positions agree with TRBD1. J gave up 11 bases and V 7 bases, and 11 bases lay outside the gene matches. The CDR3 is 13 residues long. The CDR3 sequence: CASKDRGVLEQYF. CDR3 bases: TGTGCCAGCAAGGACAGGGGCGTCTTGGAGCAGTACTTC.

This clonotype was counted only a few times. CDR3 sequence: CSVDRTGGINYGYTF. The DNA for the CDR3 is TGCAGCGTTGACCGGACAGGGGGTATAAACTATGGCTACACCTTC. V is TRBV29-1 and J is TRBJ1-2; TRBD1 matches 10 bases. The CDR3 contains 15 residues. V lost 3 bases and J lost 2; bases outside the gene matches: 6. The germline V gene has CDR1 SQVTM and CDR2 ANQGSEA.

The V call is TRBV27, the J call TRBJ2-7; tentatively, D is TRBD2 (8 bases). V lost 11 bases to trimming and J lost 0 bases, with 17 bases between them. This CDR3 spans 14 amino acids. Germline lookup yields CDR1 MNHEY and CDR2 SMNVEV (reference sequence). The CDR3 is CAGAGGQSSYEQYF. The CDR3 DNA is TGTGCCGGTGCGGGGGGACAGAGCTCCTACGAGCAGTACTTC.